The entry below describes one T cell receptor beta chain. This entry is derived from a study of cytomegalovirus exposure and HLA in healthy donors. The primer mix had 60 Vbeta and 13 Jbeta primers. Some clones are missing from TCRdb's copy, which holds only in-frame ones; the method was immunoSEQ multiplex PCR. The table lists 200,000 to 250,000 clones, 76% of them singletons. Deletions cut 0 bases from V and 1 base from J, with 10 bases between. This CDR3 contains 15 residues. CDR1 and CDR2 (germline): MNHEY, SMNVEV (reference sequence). The source is a man younger than 35 in good health and CMV-seronegative. The chain carries TRBV27 and TRBJ2-7; D may be TRBD2 (6 bases). Sequencing was done on a sample of PBMCs. Here the CDR3 DNA reads TGTGCCAGCAGTTTATCCCCGGGAGTTTCCTACGAGCAGTACTTC. The encoded protein is CASSLSPGVSYEQYF.